This T cell receptor (beta chain) was sequenced in a study of cytomegalovirus exposure and HLA in healthy donors. Germline-derived CDR1 and CDR2 are MDHEN and SYDVKM. CDR3 size: 15 residues. With 3 bases clipped from V and 3 bases from J, the junction kept 8 bases outside the gene matches. It was with 60 Vbeta and 13 Jbeta primers that the PCR ran. Profiling relied on immunoSEQ multiplex PCR, and the TCRdb table lists in-frame clones only, not all of them. In the table there are about 86,000 clones, just over 70% of which are singletons. The sample comprised PBMCs. The gene calls are TRBV28 and TRBJ2-7, with 7 nucleotides matching TRBD2. The origin of this receptor is a man between 60 and 70 years old in good health and CMV-seronegative. In DNA form, the CDR3 reads TGTGCCAGCAGTTTTTCAGACGCTAGCGGCTACGAGCAGTACTTC. It specifies CASSFSDASGYEQYF.